Below, one TCR beta chain is given with its context. This clonotype was observed a few times. Its cognate antigen has yet to be identified. Per-base qualities were not stored, and no clone one base away is much larger. Libraries were built with PCR. DNA from cultured CD4+ T cells underwent TCR sequencing with the Oncomine TCR Beta short-read assay at the Johns Hopkins FTIC core. The QIAamp micro DNA kit was used to extract genomic DNA from the cultured CD4+ T cells. Oncomine TCR Beta libraries made from cultured CD4+ T cells were pooled using unique dual indexes and sequenced on an Illumina iSeq 100. As for the authors' bioinformatics: Non-productive sequences were filtered out, and CDR3s that did not start with C, did not end with F or W, or were shorter than 7 amino acids were discarded. Antigen-specific clonotypes were identified with the MANAFEST web application by comparing peptide-stimulated wells with reference and other culture wells. For a clone to be called positive, the clone needed an FDR below 0.05, an odds ratio above 5, and a productive frequency above 0.1% in at least two of three replicate wells. A clonotype was classed as cross-reactive if the clonotype showed significant expansion both in SARS-CoV-2 spike wells and in at least one common cold coronavirus spike condition. Levenshtein distances (stringdist) and unrooted phylogenetic trees (ape) in R version 3.6.1 were used to assess CDR3 homology. TCRdb passed the public sequencing reads through fastp at Q25 and MiXCR, retaining productive beta sequences. Rows are combined by CDR3 protein, so each entry shows the most common genes and DNA. TCRdb's processing, not the authors', yielded these V and J calls. Counted in this sample were 5,500 to 8,000 distinct CDR3 sequences; approximately 53% of them appeared once. The top ten constitute over 30% of the sample.

This record belongs to a study of vaccination and CD4 T cells after COVID-19 (dated by TCRdb to 2021 to 2024). The study in broad terms: Six males and four females were included in the convalescent cohort, with two Hispanic individuals, seven Caucasians, two Asians and one multiracial person represented. Each participant got two doses of either the Pfizer-BioNTech BNT162b2 vaccine (n=8) or the Moderna mRNA-1273 vaccine (n=2). Post-COVID blood samples from convalescent patients were collected a median of roughly 100 days after diagnosis, with a range of 35 to 161 days. Post-vaccine blood samples were collected a median of about 66 days after the second vaccine dose, ranging from about 14 to 241 days. Overlapping spike peptide pools from SARS-CoV-2 and from the common cold coronaviruses HCoV-NL63, HCoV-OC43 and HCoV-229E were used as culture stimuli. Control cultures received a CEFX viral epitope pool as the positive control, an HIV-1 Nef peptide pool as the negative control, or no peptide. In roughly 11 COVID-19 convalescent patients and a few infection-naive healthy vaccine recipients, the spike-specific CD4+ TCR repertoire before mRNA vaccination was compared with the repertoire after mRNA vaccination. In an earlier paper using these donors, memory CD4+ T cell crossreactivity between SARS-CoV-2 and common cold coronavirus spike proteins was assessed at the TCR clonotype level.

The treatment or condition label, read with the paper, signifies: roughly 10-day PBMC culture with coronavirus spike peptide pools or control peptides (ViraFEST assay). CD4+ T cells from unexposed donors were collected before the COVID-19 pandemic (2011-2018). To expand antigen-specific T cells with peptide pools and then pick out the expanded clonotypes through TCR sequencing, the study relied on the ViraFEST assay. Each well held roughly 2 million PBMCs cultured in IMDM containing approximately 5% human AB serum and 9 to 10 IU/ml IL-2, with 7.5 to 10 ug/ml peptide pools added. On days 3 and 7, half of the culture medium was replaced with fresh IL-2-containing medium. Once the cells had been in culture for approximately 10 days, the EasySep CD4+ T cell isolation kit was used to isolate CD4+ T cells by negative selection. Unexposed donor CD4+ T cells were tested for reactivity to SARS-CoV-2 S and N and four common cold coronavirus spike pools, as cell number allowed. Ficoll-Paque Plus gradient centrifugation was used to isolate PBMCs from whole blood, and the isolated PBMCs were then either used fresh or cryopreserved at -140C. Each culture condition was generally run in triplicate wells. Leukapheresis product for the unexposed donors was purchased commercially.

What the work shows at the level of the full study, not this receptor alone: Nearly all vaccine-specific clones in convalescent patients (304 of 307) were mono-reactive for SARS-CoV-2 spike rather than cross-reactive with common cold coronaviruses. The study included relatively few convalescent patients and did not analyze early timepoints after natural infection. In convalescent patients, a median around 83% of post-vaccine SARS-CoV-2-reactive clones were detected only after vaccination, and vaccine-specific priming was suggested by this finding. The median number of SARS-CoV-2-reactive clonotypes rose from 21 after infection to some 40 after vaccination, but the change was not significant.

CDR1 and CDR2 are read off the germline V gene (reference sequence) as SEHNR and FQNEAQ. Relative to germline, V is 6 bases shorter and J is 8 bases shorter, with 10 bases between their ends. From the cysteine up to the phenylalanine, the CDR3 has a length of 12 residues. Just CDR3 DNA is preserved here, 36 bases in frame from base 1. The chain was built from TRBV7-9 and TRBJ2-2; the D gene is not confidently resolved. The receptor was derived from a human donor in good health. The sequencing sample was made of CD4+ T cells from blood, cultured in vitro. For the CDR3, the sequence is CASSYGMGELFF. The nucleotides are TGTGCCAGCAGTTATGGTATGGGGGAGCTGTTTTTT.